Each of the 15 T cell receptor beta chains below was sequenced from the same sample in a study of cytomegalovirus exposure and HLA in healthy donors. A multiplex PCR was run with 60 Vbeta primers and 13 Jbeta primers. Profiling relied on immunoSEQ multiplex PCR, and the TCRdb table lists in-frame clones only, not all of them. The sample contains roughly 180,000 clones, 75% to 85% of which appear only once. Sequencing was done on a sample of PBMCs. These receptors were obtained from a woman younger than 35 in good health and CMV-seropositive.

The rearrangement joins TRBV15 to TRBJ1-1, with no clear D. Looked up from germline, CDR1 is LNHNV and CDR2 is YYDKDF (reference sequence). This CDR3 contains 13 residues. V was shortened by 1 base and J by 1 base, with 4 bases between the two germline ends. The CDR3 here is CATSRVANTEAFF. The CDR3 nucleotides read TGTGCCACCAGCAGAGTGGCGAACACTGAAGCTTTCTTT. Variable domain in full (rest from reference TRBV15 and TRBJ1-1): DAMVIQNPRYQVTQFGKPVTLSCSQTLNHNVMYWYQQKSSQAPKLLFHYYDKDFNNEADTPDNFQSRRPNTSFCFLDIRSPGLGDTAMYLCATSRVANTEAFFGQGTRLTVV.

The chain uses TRBV7-3 and TRBJ2-2, with a tentative D call TRBD1 (6 bases). In germline, CDR1 is SGHTA, CDR2 FQGTGA. This CDR3 has 13 residues. V was shortened by 5 bases and J by 5 bases, with 9 bases between the two germline ends. The CDR3 DNA reads as TGTGCCAGCAGCAGCCAGGGGACCGGGGAGCTGTTTTTT. As protein: CASSSQGTGELFF.

The chain combines TRBV5-6 with TRBJ1-1; perhaps TRBD1 as D (5 bases). Per the germline V gene, CDR1 is SGHDT and CDR2 is YYEEEE. There are 16 residues in the CDR3. Trimming cost V 0 bases and J 5 bases, with 17 bases left between them. The CDR3 here is CASSLGGASGSTEAFF. The DNA of the CDR3 is TGTGCCAGCAGCTTGGGCGGGGCTTCGGGGTCTACTGAAGCTTTCTTT.

The chain combines TRBV7-9 with TRBJ2-3, with D perhaps matching TRBD1 (5 bases). Germline-derived CDR1 and CDR2 are SEHNR and FQNEAQ (reference sequence). The V and J ends lost 3 bases and 4 bases respectively, with 20 bases between them. This CDR3 has 17 amino acids. The chain's CDR3 is CASSLGRRLGHADTQYF. The CDR3, as DNA: TGTGCCAGCAGCTTGGGGCGGCGGCTCGGTCACGCAGATACGCAGTATTTT.

The J gene is TRBJ2-5, the V gene TRBV7-9; possibly TRBD2 for D (6 bases). The J call could be wrong; TRBJ2-7 is a better fit for the DNA end. The CDR3 is 16 residues long. Germline V gives CDR1 SEHNR, CDR2 FQNEAQ (reference sequence). CDR3 sequence reads: CASSQIGLRLVYEQYF. The CDR3, as DNA: TGTGCCAGCAGCCAGATTGGACTACGGTTAGTCTACGAGCAGTACTTC.

This clone has more than one count but fewer than ten. This chain joins TRBV9 and TRBJ2-4, with 7 positions matching TRBD1. This CDR3 has 14 amino acids. Looked up from germline, CDR1 is SGDLS and CDR2 is YYNGEE. Unmatched junction bases numbered 6, after V lost 4 bases and J lost 5 bases. CDR3 nucleotide sequence: TGTGCCAGCAGCCACCGACAGGGCGAAAACATTCAGTACTTC. Protein sequence: CASSHRQGENIQYF.

The chain carries TRBV11-2 and TRBJ2-3; perhaps TRBD2 as D (7 bases). V lost 6 bases and J lost 4, with 14 bases in between. CDR1 is SGHAT, CDR2 FQNNGV, per germline. CDR3 length: 14 amino acids. Here the CDR3 reads CASRRGGWADTQYF. In nucleotides, the CDR3 is TGTGCCAGCAGGCGCGGGGGCTGGGCAGATACGCAGTATTTT.

This clone came up once. The chain joins TRBV11-2 to TRBJ2-5; TRBD2 aligns across 11 bases. The CDR3 totals 14 residues. J gave up 5 bases and V 3 bases, and 2 bases lay outside the gene matches. Per germline, CDR1 SGHAT and CDR2 FQNNGV. CDR3 in DNA: TGTGCCAGCAGCTTTAGCGGGGGGGTGGAGACCCAGTACTTC. The encoded protein is CASSFSGGVETQYF.

The chain carries TRBV28 and TRBJ1-4; a possible D gene is TRBD1 (6 bases). V was cut by 8 bases and J by 3 bases, with 10 bases left in between. The CDR3 has 13 residues. The V gene's germline CDR1 is MDHEN and CDR2 SYDVKM. The CDR3 bases are TGTGCCAGCCGAAGGACAGCTAATGAAAAACTGTTTTTT. It translates to CASRRTANEKLFF.

The CDR3, as DNA: TGTGCCAGCAGTACCCTAGCGGGGGGGGACACCGGGGAGCTGTTTTTT. It encodes CASSTLAGGDTGELFF. This sequence joins TRBV6-6 and TRBJ2-2; 12 positions agree with TRBD2. The CDR3 runs to 16 residues. Germline assignment: CDR1 MNHNY and CDR2 SVGAGI (reference sequence). Unmatched junction bases numbered 4, after V lost 5 bases and J lost 3 bases.

This rearrangement joins TRBV6-1 to TRBJ1-5; D gene unclear. The CDR3 consists of 15 residues. V lost 4 bases to trimming and J lost 3 bases, with 13 bases between them. CDR1 MNHNS and CDR2 SASEGT come from the germline V gene. CDR3 sequence: CASSGVRVPNQPQHF. CDR3 bases: TGTGCCAGCAGTGGGGTGCGGGTCCCCAATCAGCCCCAGCATTTT.

This clone was counted between two and nine times. The chain combines TRBV7-2 with TRBJ2-1; TRBD1 is a possible D gene (5 bases). The CDR3 extends over 15 amino acids. The V gene lost 1 base and the J gene lost 3 bases, with 10 bases spanning the gap. CDR1 and CDR2 (germline): SGHTA, FQGNSA. CDR3 DNA sequence: TGTGCCAGCAGCTTAGATAGGGGAAGCTACAATGAGCAGTTCTTC. Its translation is CASSLDRGSYNEQFF.

This clone was seen a single time. This rearrangement joins TRBV22-1 to TRBJ1-1; whether TRBD1, the table's D call, matches the DNA was not checked. TRBV22-1 is marked as a pseudogene. The CDR3 is made up of 16 amino acids. CDR3 DNA: TGTCCTGGGAGCGTAAGAATAACAGGGGTGGCGGCTGAAGCTTTCTTT. Its protein product is CPGSVRITGVAAEAFF.

The chain links TRBV5-4 to TRBJ2-5, with 9 nucleotides matching TRBD2. CDR3 size: 17 residues. Trimming at V came to 4 bases and at J to 5 bases, leaving 15 bases not matched to a gene. Germline lookup yields CDR1 SGHNT and CDR2 YYREEE (reference sequence). CDR3 sequence: CASSPTRGSGGEETQYF. In nucleotides, the CDR3 is TGTGCCAGCAGCCCCACCCGGGGTAGCGGGGGTGAGGAGACCCAGTACTTC.

V gene TRBV7-9 combines with J gene TRBJ1-1; D possibly corresponds to TRBD1 (6 bases). The CDR3 extends over 16 amino acids. Germline-derived CDR1 and CDR2 are SEHNR and FQNEAQ (reference sequence). V lost 1 base to trimming and J lost 0 bases, with 12 bases between them. The DNA of the CDR3 is TGTGCCAGCAGCTTAGATAGGGGGGGAATGAACACTGAAGCTTTCTTT. Its translation is CASSLDRGGMNTEAFF.